What follows are 2 T cell receptor beta chains derived from one specimen sequenced in a study of blood T cell repertoires in COVID-19. Data came from immunoSEQ multiplex PCR; TCRdb stores just in-frame clones and leaves some out. The table shows approximately 170,000 clones, with around 80% occurring only once. Sequenced input: PBMCs or T cells enriched from blood (not recorded which). These receptors came from a woman aged 45 to 65 in a cohort exposed to, infected with or recovered from COVID-19 (not recorded which).

The chain has TRBV5-1 and TRBJ2-7; 8 bases map to TRBD2. The J call may not be correct, given that the DNA end is closer to TRBJ2-4. This CDR3 spans 14 amino acids. Germline V gene lookup returns CDR1 SGHRS and CDR2 YFSETQ. CDR3 in amino acids: CASSPGLASVIQYF. In nucleotides, the CDR3 is TGCGCCAGCAGCCCTGGACTAGCTTCGGTCATTCAGTACTTC.

The chain employs TRBV5-1 and TRBJ1-1, with TRBD1 matching 9 bases. The CDR3 runs 16 residues. CDR1 is SGHRS and CDR2 is YFSETQ in the germline V gene. V gave up 7 bases and J gave up 2 bases; unmatched junction bases: 12. The CDR3 here is CASVPTGGAGNTEAFF. The DNA for the CDR3 is TGCGCCAGCGTCCCCACAGGGGGCGCAGGAAACACTGAAGCTTTCTTT. The whole variable domain, filled in from reference TRBV5-1 and TRBJ1-1, reads KAGVTQTPRYLIKTRGQQVTLSCSPISGHRSVSWYQQTPGQGLQFLFEYFSETQRNKGNFPGRFSGRQFSNSRSEMNVSTLELGDSALYLCASVPTGGAGNTEAFFGQGTRLTVV.